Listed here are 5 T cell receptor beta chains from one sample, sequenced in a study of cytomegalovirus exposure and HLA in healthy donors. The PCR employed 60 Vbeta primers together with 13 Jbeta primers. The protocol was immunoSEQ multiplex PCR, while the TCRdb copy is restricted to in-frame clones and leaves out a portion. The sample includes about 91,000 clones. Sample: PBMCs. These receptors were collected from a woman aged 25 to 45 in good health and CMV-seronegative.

CDR3 loop: CASSDRGEVDEQYF. The DNA for the CDR3 is TGTGCCAGTTCCGACAGGGGGGAGGTGGACGAGCAGTACTTC. The genes are TRBV19 and TRBJ2-7; TRBD1 matches 9 bases. Germline V gene sequence: CDR1 LNHDA, CDR2 SQIVND (reference sequence). V lost 8 bases to trimming and J lost 5 bases; unmatched junction nucleotides: 10. The CDR3 sequence is 14 residues long.

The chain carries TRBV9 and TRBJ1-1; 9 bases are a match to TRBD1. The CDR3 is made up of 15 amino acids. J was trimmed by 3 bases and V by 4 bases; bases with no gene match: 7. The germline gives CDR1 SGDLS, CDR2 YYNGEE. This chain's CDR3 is CASSPGQGRYTEAFF. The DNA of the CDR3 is TGTGCCAGCAGCCCAGGACAGGGGAGGTACACTGAAGCTTTCTTT.

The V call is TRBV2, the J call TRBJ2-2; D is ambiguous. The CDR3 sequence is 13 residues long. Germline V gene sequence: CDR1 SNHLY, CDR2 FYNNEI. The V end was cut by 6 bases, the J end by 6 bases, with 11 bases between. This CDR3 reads CASSAKTPGELFF. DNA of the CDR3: TGTGCCAGCAGCGCCAAGACTCCCGGGGAGCTGTTTTTT. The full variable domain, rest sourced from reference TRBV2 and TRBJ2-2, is EPEVTQTPSHQVTQMGQEVILRCVPISNHLYFYWYRQILGQKVEFLVSFYNNEISEKSEIFDDQFSVERPDGSNFTLKIRSTKLEDSAMYFCASSAKTPGELFFGEGSRLTVL.

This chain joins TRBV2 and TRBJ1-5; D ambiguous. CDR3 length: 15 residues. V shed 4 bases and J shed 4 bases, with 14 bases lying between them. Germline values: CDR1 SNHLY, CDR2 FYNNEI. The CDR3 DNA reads TGTGCCAGCAGTGTCCAGCCAGTGACTAATCAGCCCCAGCATTTT. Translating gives CASSVQPVTNQPQHF.

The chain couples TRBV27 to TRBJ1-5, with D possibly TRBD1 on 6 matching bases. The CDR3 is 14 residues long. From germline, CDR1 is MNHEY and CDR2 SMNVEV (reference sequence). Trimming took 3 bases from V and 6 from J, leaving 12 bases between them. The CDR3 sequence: CASSLVQGSQPQHF. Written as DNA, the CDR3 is TGTGCCAGCAGTTTGGTACAGGGCAGTCAGCCCCAGCATTTT.